The 9 T cell receptor beta chains below all came from one sample that was sequenced in a study of shared clonotypes between healthy human individuals. TCRdb keeps only in-frame clones here, not all; method: immunoSEQ multiplex PCR. The sample yields approximately 640,000 clones, about 90% seen once. The sequencing input was memory CD8+ T cells from PBMCs. Described subset: CD45RO+ cells pooled with CCR7-negative TemRA cells. The source is a young man in good health. Some clones in this sample may be carry-over from other donors' samples.

The rearrangement joins TRBV4-1 to TRBJ2-7; 7 bases match TRBD1. With 4 bases clipped from V and 3 bases from J, the junction kept 15 bases outside the gene matches. Germline assignment: CDR1 MGHRA and CDR2 YSYEKL. This CDR3 contains 17 residues. CDR3 residues: CASSLLNVPGQSYEQYF. In DNA, the CDR3 is TGCGCCAGCAGCCTACTGAACGTACCGGGACAGAGCTACGAGCAGTACTTC.

The V and J genes are TRBV6-5 and TRBJ2-1, with D uncertain. CDR3 length: 14 residues. V was clipped by 2 bases and J by 4 bases, with 9 bases between them. Germline values: CDR1 MNHEY, CDR2 SVGAGI. DNA of the CDR3: TGTGCCAGCAGTTACACGGACGGATACAATGAGCAGTTCTTC. This sequence encodes CASSYTDGYNEQFF.

The rearrangement links TRBV28 to TRBJ2-7; 9 bases align to TRBD1. CDR1 and CDR2 (germline): MDHEN, SYDVKM. The CDR3 contains 18 residues. The V gene end was trimmed by 6 bases and the J gene end by 3 bases; junction bases not matched to a gene: 18. CDR3 loop: CASRSLWTGALGIYEQYF. DNA for the CDR3: TGTGCCAGCAGATCCCTGTGGACAGGGGCCCTGGGGATCTACGAGCAGTACTTC.

The chain couples TRBV7-9 to TRBJ2-5; maybe TRBD1 (5 bases). Germline V CDR1 and CDR2: SEHNR, FQNEAQ (reference sequence). The V gene lost 2 bases and the J gene lost 5 bases, with 15 bases spanning the gap. This CDR3 is built from 15 residues. DNA of the CDR3: TGTGCCAGCAGCTTACCGCAGGGCTCGACTGAGACCCAGTACTTC. It codes for CASSLPQGSTETQYF.

The V and J genes are TRBV5-1 and TRBJ2-1; TRBD1 is a possible D gene (6 bases). The V end lost 0 bases, the J end lost 4 bases, and 11 bases lay between the germline ends. The CDR3 consists of 15 residues. Germline assignment: CDR1 SGHRS and CDR2 YFSETQ. The CDR3 spells CASSLGRGEYNEQFF. The CDR3 bases are TGCGCCAGCAGCTTGGGCAGGGGCGAATACAATGAGCAGTTCTTC.

Turning to this clone: This same CDR3 is encoded by further DNA sequences in the sample. The chain carries TRBV9 and TRBJ1-1; unclear D gene. CDR1 SGDLS and CDR2 YYNGEE come from the germline V gene. This CDR3 region has 13 residues. Trimming left V 0 bases short and J 1 base short, with 4 bases between. The CDR3 loop is CASSVEGNTEAFF. The CDR3 region has the DNA TGTGCCAGCAGCGTAGAAGGGAACACTGAAGCTTTCTTT.

The V call is TRBV18, the J call TRBJ2-5; unclear D gene. Trimming removed 6 bases at V and 5 bases at J, with 7 bases between. Germline assignment: CDR1 KGHSH and CDR2 LQKENI. The CDR3 loop spans 11 amino acids. The CDR3: CASSLVETQYF. The CDR3 DNA is TGTGCCAGCTCCCTTGTGGAGACCCAGTACTTC.

This clone appeared many times. This chain uses TRBV9 with TRBJ2-2, with 11 bases lining up with TRBD2. Germline V lookup: CDR1 SGDLS, CDR2 YYNGEE. Germline trimming cut 0 bases from V and 8 bases from J; bases unmatched to any gene: 9. The CDR3 is 17 amino acids. CDR3: CASSVDPPSGRSGELFF. CDR3 bases: TGTGCCAGCAGCGTAGACCCTCCTAGCGGGAGGTCGGGGGAGCTGTTTTTT.

Worth noting for this clone: This specimen includes other DNA sequences encoding the same CDR3. The chain uses TRBV5-6 and TRBJ2-7; 7 bases are a match to TRBD1. The trim removed 3 bases at V and 2 bases at J, leaving 2 bases unmatched. Germline CDR1 reads SGHDT; CDR2 reads YYEEEE. The CDR3 contains 13 residues. The CDR3 region has the DNA TGTGCCAGCAGCTCCGGGACAGCCTACGAGCAGTACTTC. It is translated as CASSSGTAYEQYF.